This paragraph covers one TCR beta chain sequence. This entry comes from a study of blood T cell repertoires in COVID-19. Looking at the study overall: PBMCs, B-cell-depleted T cells, or T cells provided the cDNA or gDNA that made up the material.

Method: immunoSEQ multiplex PCR; TCRdb's copy keeps in-frame clones and lacks some. This table has about 160,000 clones, about four fifths appearing once. The V gene's germline CDR1 is SNHLY and CDR2 FYNNEI. Trimming left V 6 bases short and J 4 bases short, with 7 bases between. The CDR3 has 11 amino acids. For recovered donors of Cohort 3, there were two negative PCRs, clearance, or symptom resolution. Input material: PBMCs or T cells enriched from blood (not recorded which). The sequence was obtained from an older woman who had recovered from COVID-19. The genes are TRBV2 and TRBJ2-7; D possibly corresponds to TRBD1 (5 bases). This CDR3 reads CASRQVYEQYF. The CDR3 nucleotides are TGTGCCAGCAGACAGGTTTACGAGCAGTACTTC.